Given below is one T cell receptor beta chain in context. This entry belongs to a study of blood T cells in healthy people across ages. Sample-barcoded 5' priming and a J-beta primer mix drove a second PCR of 7 to 11 cycles. Each cDNA was tagged by a template-switch adaptor containing 12 random nucleotides. TCRdb itself ran the 5' RACE reads through MiXCR, one entry per CDR3 protein. The sample includes hundreds of thousands of distinct CDR3 sequences, under 35% of them seen just once. The CDR3 runs 16 residues. The V segment lost 5 bases and the J segment 8 bases; nucleotides outside the gene matches: 10.

The chain employs TRBV12-3 or TRBV12-4 and TRBJ2-1, with TRBD1 matching over 12 bases. The specimen was blood. This TCR was recovered from a woman of 80 years or more in good health. CDR3 sequence reads: CASSPTQGQGADEQFF. CDR3 nucleotides: TGTGCCAGCAGTCCCACTCAGGGACAGGGGGCCGATGAGCAGTTCTTC.